One TCR beta chain is described in this entry. A few counts support this clonotype. There is no known antigen for this receptor. No base quality information exists; no much larger clone differs at one position. The roughly 39 donors, aged about 6 to 95 years, were systemically healthy Caucasian individuals from Russia. Each donor gave ten milliliters of peripheral blood, collected into EDTA-treated Vacutainer tubes. Ficoll-Paque density-gradient centrifugation was used to isolate PBMCs, with at least 6.5 million per sample. Total RNA, at least 5 micrograms per sample, was extracted from PBMCs with Trizol reagent. For every donor, flow cytometry on a PBMC aliquot measured the percentage of naive CD45RAhigh/CD27high T cells. This sample is drawn from a study of blood T cells in healthy people across ages (dated by TCRdb to between 2014 and 2017). General notes on the study: In model experiments, template switching captured roughly one uniquely barcoded TCR beta cDNA molecule for every two T cells. Using deep sequencing normalized with unique cDNA molecular identifiers, the study measured how TCR beta repertoire diversity changes with age. Donors were grouped into four age groups: young (average roughly 15 years), middle-aged (roughly 37), aged (around 56) and long-lived (roughly 80). To avoid experimental bias, donors of different ages were randomly spread across the sequencing lanes. Two additional independent replicas of 1 million unique cDNA reads from the same blood draw were analyzed for two donors (one aged 18 to 29 and one aged 80 or older).

To prepare the library, 5' RACE was applied. Sequenced using an Illumina HiSeq 2500. A second PCR of about 7 to 12 cycles was performed with a sample-barcoded 5' primer and a J-beta primer mix. A template-switch 5' adaptor carrying 12 random nucleotides introduced a unique molecular identifier onto each TCR beta cDNA molecule. Each sample yielded at least 2.5 million CDR3-containing paired-end reads. All of the RNA was converted into first-strand cDNA using the Mint cDNA synthesis kit, with a TRBC-specific oligonucleotide serving as the primer. Following uracil-DNA glycosylase treatment, all cDNA underwent a first 18-cycle PCR with the universal primers M1SS and BC2_uni_R. The published analysis was carried out like this. For normalization, 1 million high-quality reads were randomly selected from each sample, with every read carrying a distinct molecular identifier. Reads sharing molecular identifiers were discarded rather than binned into consensus sequences. MiTCR, with a Q25 quality threshold and the strictest error-elimination algorithm, was used for CDR3 identification, clonotype clustering and error correction. A nonparametric unseen species model using Euler transformation provided a lower-bound estimate of total TCR beta diversity. TCRdb trimmed the raw reads at Q25, called clones with MiXCR and kept productive beta chains. CDR3 protein sequences are deduplicated, and each keeps its most common genes and DNA. The V and J calls shown here were made by TCRdb, not taken from the authors' results. The sample profile shows approximately 730,000 distinct CDR3 sequences; approximately 55% of them were found once. The ten largest account for about 42% of the sample.

On the study overall, not on this receptor specifically: The long-lived group showed more naive CD4+ T cells, fewer expanded clones and increased TCR diversity than the aged group, suggesting age selection. The CMV infection status of donors was not known, potentially confounding age-related changes in expanded clonotypes. Conclusive comparison of naive and antigen-experienced compartments was prevented by the profiling of bulk unsorted PBMCs. The percentage of naive T cells measured by flow cytometry correlated strongly with observed TCR beta diversity. Observed TCR beta diversity per million T cells fell roughly linearly with age, and a significant reduction was already apparent by age about 36. Estimates of total diversity based on one million sequenced T cells were regarded as lower bounds and as underestimates.

The CDR3 contains 14 residues, cysteine and phenylalanine counted. Of all the DNA, just the CDR3 is kept, 42 bases in frame from base 1. Looking up the germline V gene yields CDR1 ENHRY and CDR2 SYGVKD. Trimming removed 2 bases from V and 5 bases from J; the gene matches leave 0 bases unexplained. Recombination joined TRBV10-3 with TRBJ2-1, with 10 junctional bases fitting TRBD2. What was sequenced was blood. This receptor was taken from a man of 80 years or more in good health. The nucleotides read TGTGCCATCAGTGAGCTAGCGGGAGACAATGAGCAGTTCTTC. Its translation is CAISELAGDNEQFF.